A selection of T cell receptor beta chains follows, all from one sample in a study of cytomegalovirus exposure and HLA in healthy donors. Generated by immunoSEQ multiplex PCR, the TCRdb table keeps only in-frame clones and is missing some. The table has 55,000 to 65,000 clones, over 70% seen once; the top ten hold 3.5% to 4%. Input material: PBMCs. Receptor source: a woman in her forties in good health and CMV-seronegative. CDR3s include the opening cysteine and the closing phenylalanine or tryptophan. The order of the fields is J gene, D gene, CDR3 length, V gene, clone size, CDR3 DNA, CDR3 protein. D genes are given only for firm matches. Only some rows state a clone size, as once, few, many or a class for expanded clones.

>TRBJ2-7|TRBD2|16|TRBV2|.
TGTGCCAGCAGTCAGCCGGGACTAGCGGTACCCTACGAGCAGTACTTC
CASSQPGLAVPYEQYF
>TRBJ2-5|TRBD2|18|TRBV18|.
TGTGCCAGCTCACCGAGGATGGCTAGCGGGGAAGGGGCAGAGACCCAGTACTTC
CASSPRMASGEGAETQYF
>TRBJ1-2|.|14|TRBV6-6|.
TGTGCCAGCACTTTAGAGCAAAACAGGGAGGGCTACACCTTC
CASTLEQNREGYTF
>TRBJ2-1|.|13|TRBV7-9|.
TGTGCCAGCAGCAGTCTCGGAGTGAATGAGCAGTTCTTC
CASSSLGVNEQFF
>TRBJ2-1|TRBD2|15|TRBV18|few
TGTGCCAGCTCACCACGGGGGAGGGCCAGGGATGAGCAGTTCTTC
CASSPRGRARDEQFF
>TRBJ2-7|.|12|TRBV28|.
TGTGCCACCCGCGGAGGAGACTACGAGCAGTACTTC
CATRGGDYEQYF
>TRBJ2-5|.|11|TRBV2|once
TGTGCCAGCAGTGAGGGGGGGACCCAGTACTTC
CASSEGGTQYF
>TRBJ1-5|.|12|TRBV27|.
TGTGCCAGCTCTTATAGCAATCAGCCCCAGCATTTT
CASSYSNQPQHF
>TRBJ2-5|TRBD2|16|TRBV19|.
TGTGCCAGTAGCTTTGGACTAGTCCGTGCACAAGAGACCCAGTACTTC
CASSFGLVRAQETQYF
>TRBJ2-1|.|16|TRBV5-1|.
TGCGCCAGCAGCCCGGAGGCGGAATACTTCTACAATGAGCAGTTCTTC
CASSPEAEYFYNEQFF
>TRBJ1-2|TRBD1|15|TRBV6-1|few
TGTGCCAGCAGTGAAGCGTGGACAGGGGGCTATGGCTACACCTTC
CASSEAWTGGYGYTF
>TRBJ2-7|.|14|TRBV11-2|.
TGTGCCAGCAGCTTAGAGCGGGGCTCCTACGAGCAGTACTTC
CASSLERGSYEQYF
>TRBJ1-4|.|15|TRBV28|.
TGTGCCAGCAGACAGGCCACGGGGGGTAATGAAAAACTGTTTTTT
CASRQATGGNEKLFF
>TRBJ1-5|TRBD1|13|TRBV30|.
TGTGCCTGGGGAGGACAGGGCAATCAGCCCCAGCATTTT
CAWGGQGNQPQHF
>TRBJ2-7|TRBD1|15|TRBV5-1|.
TGCGCCAGCAGCTTACTGGACAGGGGGCTGGACGAGCAGTACTTC
CASSLLDRGLDEQYF
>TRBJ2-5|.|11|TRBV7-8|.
TGTGCCAGCAGTCCTTTGGAGAAAAAGTACTTC
CASSPLEKKYF
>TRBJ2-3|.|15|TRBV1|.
TGCACCAGCAGCCAATCTAGCGGATTCACAGATACGCAGTATTTT
CTSSQSSGFTDTQYF
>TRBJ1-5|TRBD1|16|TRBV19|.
TGTGCCAGTAGTGTTACCGGGACAGGCAGCAATCAGCCCCAGCATTTT
CASSVTGTGSNQPQHF
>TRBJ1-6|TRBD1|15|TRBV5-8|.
TGTGCCAGCAGCAACGACAGGGGCCGCAATTCACCCCTCCACTTT
CASSNDRGRNSPLHF
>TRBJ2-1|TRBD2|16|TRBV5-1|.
TGCGCCAGCACCCTGACTATCCCAGCGGGGTACAATGAGCAGTTCTTC
CASTLTIPAGYNEQFF
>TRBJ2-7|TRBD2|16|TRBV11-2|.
TGTGCCAGCAGCTTAGGGGAAGCGGGAGCCGGGCCCGAGCAGTACTTC
CASSLGEAGAGPEQYF
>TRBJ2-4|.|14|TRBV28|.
TGTGCCAGCAGTTTAACCTCGGACAAGGGGAGGCCGTACTTC
CASSLTSDKGRPYF
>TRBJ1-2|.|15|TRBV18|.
TGTGCCAGCTCACCACCGGCAGGGAATAACTATGGCTACACCTTC
CASSPPAGNNYGYTF
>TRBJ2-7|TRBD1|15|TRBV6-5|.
TGTGCCAGCAGCCACCGGGACAGGGGGCGCCACGAGCAGTACTTC
CASSHRDRGRHEQYF
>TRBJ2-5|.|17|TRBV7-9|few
TGTGCCAGCAGCTTAGCGCAGGGTATGTGGCACCAAGAGACCCAGTACTTC
CASSLAQGMWHQETQYF
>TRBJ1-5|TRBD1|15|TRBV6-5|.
TGTGCCAGCAGTCCGACAGGGGCCCCTAATCAGCCCCAGCATTTT
CASSPTGAPNQPQHF
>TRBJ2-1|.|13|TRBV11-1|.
TGTGCCAGCAGTTACGGAGCCTACAATGAGCAGTTCTTC
CASSYGAYNEQFF
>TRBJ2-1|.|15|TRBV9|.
TGTGCCAGCAGTGGGGGGGCGGTCCCTTACAATGAGCAGTTCTTC
CASSGGAVPYNEQFF
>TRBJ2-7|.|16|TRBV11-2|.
TGTGCCAGCAGCTTAAGATTGCCAGGGGGGTCCTACGAGCAGTACTTC
CASSLRLPGGSYEQYF
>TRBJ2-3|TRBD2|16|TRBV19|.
TGTGCCAGTAGCTACAGGGCCGGTCTAGCGGGGGATACGCAGTATTTT
CASSYRAGLAGDTQYF
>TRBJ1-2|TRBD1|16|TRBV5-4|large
TGTGCCAGCAGCGAACTCGGGACAGGGCATAACTATGGCTACACCTTC
CASSELGTGHNYGYTF
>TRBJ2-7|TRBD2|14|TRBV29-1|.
TGCAGCGTTACCCGACTAGCGGGGTCCTACGAGCAGTACTTC
CSVTRLAGSYEQYF
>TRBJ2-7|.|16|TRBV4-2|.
TGTGCCAGCAGCCAAGCAAACAGGGGAGGCTCCTACGAGCAGTACTTC
CASSQANRGGSYEQYF
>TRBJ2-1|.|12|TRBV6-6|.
TGTGCCAGCAGTTACTCGCTAGCGGAGCAGTTCTTC
CASSYSLAEQFF
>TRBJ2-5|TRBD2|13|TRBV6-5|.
TGTGCCAGCAGTTCTGGGGGGGGAGAGACCCAGTACTTC
CASSSGGGETQYF
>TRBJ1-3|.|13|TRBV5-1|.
TGCGCCAGCAGCTCGGGAAGCGGGTACACCATATATTTT
CASSSGSGYTIYF
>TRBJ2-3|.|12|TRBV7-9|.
TGTGCCAGCAAATCTAGCACAGATACGCAGTATTTT
CASKSSTDTQYF
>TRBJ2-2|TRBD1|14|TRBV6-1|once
TGTGCCAGCAGTGGGACAGGGTGGACCGGGGAGCTGTTTTTT
CASSGTGWTGELFF
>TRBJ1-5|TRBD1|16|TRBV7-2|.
TGTGCCAGCAGCGCTACGGGACAGGGGGCGGGACAGCCCCAGCATTTT
CASSATGQGAGQPQHF
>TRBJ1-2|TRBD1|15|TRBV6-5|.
TGTGCCAGCAGTTACTCCCCAGGGGGAAACTATGGCTACACCTTC
CASSYSPGGNYGYTF
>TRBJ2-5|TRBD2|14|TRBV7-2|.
TGTGCCAGCAGCTACACTAGCGGGCTTGAGACCCAGTACTTC
CASSYTSGLETQYF